This T cell receptor beta chain emerged from a study of T cell responses to AZD1222 COVID-19 vaccine. Turning to the study itself: Analysis merged second doses at about 4 or about 12 weeks.

TCRdb's copy holds only in-frame clones and misses some; the assay was immunoSEQ multiplex PCR. The table records about 86,000 clones, about 78% of them present only once. This CDR3 contains 15 residues. The V and J ends lost 1 base and 7 bases, in that order; junction bases with no gene match: 6. Looked up from germline, CDR1 is SEHNR and CDR2 is FQNEAQ (reference sequence). This clone was counted once. Its specificity is not known. Study-wide findings and caveats: Clonal diversity may have been underestimated, and the donors were mostly white British, with more females than males. Repertoire sampling happened only post peak T cell response. With two AZD1222 doses given, Spike-specific TCR breadth and depth both rose.

The rearrangement joins TRBV7-9 to TRBJ2-1; 8 nucleotides align to TRBD1. Sequencing used peripheral blood, obtained on day 0 of AZD1222 vaccination. This sequence was found in an adult in good health. CDR3 DNA sequence: TGTGCCAGCAGCTTAGGGACAGGGCATGCTAATGAGCAGTTCTTC. The encoded protein is CASSLGTGHANEQFF. Filled out from reference TRBV7-9 and TRBJ2-1, the complete variable domain reads DTGVSQNPRHKITKRGQNVTFRCDPISEHNRLYWYRQTLGQGPEFLTYFQNEAQLEKSRLLSDRFSAERPKGSFSTLEIQRTEQGDSAMYLCASSLGTGHANEQFFGPGTRLTVL.